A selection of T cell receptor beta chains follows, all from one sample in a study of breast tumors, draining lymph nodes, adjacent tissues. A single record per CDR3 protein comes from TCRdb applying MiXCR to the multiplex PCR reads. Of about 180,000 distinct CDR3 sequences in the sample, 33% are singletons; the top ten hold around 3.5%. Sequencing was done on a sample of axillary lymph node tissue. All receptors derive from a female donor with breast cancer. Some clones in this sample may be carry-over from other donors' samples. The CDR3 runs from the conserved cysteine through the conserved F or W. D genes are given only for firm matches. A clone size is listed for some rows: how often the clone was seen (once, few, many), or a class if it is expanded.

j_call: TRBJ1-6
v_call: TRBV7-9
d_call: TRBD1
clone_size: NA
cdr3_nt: TGTGCCAGCAATTCCAACCGACAGGGGACCTATGGTTCACCCCTCCACTTT
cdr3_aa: CASNSNRQGTYGSPLHF

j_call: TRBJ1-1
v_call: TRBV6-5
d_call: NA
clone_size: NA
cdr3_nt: TGTGCCAGCAGGCCATGGGGAACTAACACTGAAGCTTTCTTT
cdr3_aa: CASRPWGTNTEAFF

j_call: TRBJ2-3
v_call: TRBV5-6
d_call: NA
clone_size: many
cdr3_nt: TGTGCCAGCCTTGCCCCCCCGACAGATACGCAGTATTTT
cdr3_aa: CASLAPPTDTQYF

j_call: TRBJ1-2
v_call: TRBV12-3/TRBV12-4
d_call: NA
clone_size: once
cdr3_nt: TGTGCAAGCAGTTCACGGGGGGTGAGCTATGGCTACACCTTC
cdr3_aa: CASSSRGVSYGYTF

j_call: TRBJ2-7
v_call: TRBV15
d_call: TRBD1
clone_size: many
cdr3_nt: TGTGCCACCAGCAGAGATAGGACAGGGTACCACGAGCAGTACTTC
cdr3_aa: CATSRDRTGYHEQYF

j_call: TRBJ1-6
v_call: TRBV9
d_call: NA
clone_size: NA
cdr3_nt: TGTGCCAGCAGCGTAGGTGGGGGATCGCCCCTCCACTTT
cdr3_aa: CASSVGGGSPLHF

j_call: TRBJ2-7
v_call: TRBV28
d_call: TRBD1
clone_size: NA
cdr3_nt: TGTGCCAGCAGTCAGACAGGGTTCTCCTACGAGCAGTACTTC
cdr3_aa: CASSQTGFSYEQYF

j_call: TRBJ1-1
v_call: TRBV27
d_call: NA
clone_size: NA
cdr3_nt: TGTGCCAGCAGGGGACGTGTGAACACTGAAGCTTTCTTT
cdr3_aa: CASRGRVNTEAFF

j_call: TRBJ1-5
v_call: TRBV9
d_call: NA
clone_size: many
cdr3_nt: TGTGCCAGCAGCGTAGGAAGCAATCAGCCCCAGCATTTT
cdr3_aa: CASSVGSNQPQHF

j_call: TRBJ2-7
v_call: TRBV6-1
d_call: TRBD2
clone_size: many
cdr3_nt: TGTGCCAGCAACCCGGGACTAGCGGGAGAATACGAGCAGTACTTC
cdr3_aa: CASNPGLAGEYEQYF

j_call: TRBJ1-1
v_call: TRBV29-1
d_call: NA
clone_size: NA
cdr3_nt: TGCAGCATGCAACACATCACTGAAGCTTTCTTT
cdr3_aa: CSMQHITEAFF

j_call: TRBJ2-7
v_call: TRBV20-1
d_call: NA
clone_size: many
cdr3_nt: TGCAGTGCTAGAAGAGGGCCCGGGCAGTCCTTC
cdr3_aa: CSARRGPGQSF

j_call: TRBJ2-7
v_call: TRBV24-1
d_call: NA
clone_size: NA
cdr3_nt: TGTGCCACCAGTGATACAGGGATGGAGCAGTACTTC
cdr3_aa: CATSDTGMEQYF

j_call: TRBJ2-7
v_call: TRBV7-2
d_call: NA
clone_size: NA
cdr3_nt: NA
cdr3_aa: CASSFYICSARAIPRGRVYYEQYF

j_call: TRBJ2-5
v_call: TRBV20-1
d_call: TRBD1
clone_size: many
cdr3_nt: TGCAGCCGGCTGGGACAGGGCCAAGAGACCCAGTACTTC
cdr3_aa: CSRLGQGQETQYF